Below, 14 T cell receptor beta chains from the same sample are listed, as sequenced in a study of regulatory T cells in long-lasting Graves disease. Regarding time point: newly diagnosed GD, antithyroid drugs for less than 3 months. The authors made the TCR library using RNA they extracted from PBMCs. Building the TCR beta libraries relied on iRepertoire HTBI primers, and CDR3 regions underwent Arm-PCR. Using its own MiXCR run on the multiplex PCR reads, TCRdb lists one record per CDR3 protein. Of over 500,000 distinct CDR3 sequences in the sample, 16% are singletons; the top ten hold more than 10%. A further study also used this sample, focusing on T cells in Graves' hyperthyroidism and ophthalmopathy.

This specimen was peripheral blood mononuclear cells (PBMCs), taken at new diagnosis, from a patient treated with antithyroid drugs. The receptor set was obtained from a man between 18 and 29 years old with Graves disease.

This clonotype was seen at least ten times. This chain links TRBV10-2 with TRBJ2-7; 11 positions agree with TRBD2. CDR1 and CDR2 (germline): WSHSY, SAAADI. The V and J ends lost 3 bases and 2 bases, in that order; junction bases with no gene match: 3. The CDR3 is 15 amino acids. The CDR3: CASSETSGRTYEQYF. Written as DNA, the CDR3 is TGCGCCAGCAGTGAAACTAGCGGGAGAACCTACGAGCAGTACTTC.

This clonotype has more than one count but fewer than ten. The chain joins TRBV29-1 to TRBJ1-2; a weak D match, TRBD1 (6 bases). This CDR3 is built from 11 residues. V was pared by 7 bases and J by 4 bases, with 10 bases between. Germline V CDR1 and CDR2: SQVTM, ANQGSEA. In DNA, the CDR3 is TGCAGCGCACAGGGAACCTATGGCTACACCTTC. It is translated as CSAQGTYGYTF.

The sample holds a few counts of this clonotype. The chain carries TRBV14 and TRBJ2-7; D may match TRBD1 or TRBD2 (6 bases each). CDR3 length: 16 amino acids. Between the trimmed V and J ends, which lost 0 bases and 2 bases, there was a span of 14 bases. Germline V gene data show CDR1 as SGHDN and CDR2 as FVKESK. The CDR3 sequence: CASSQDTGAMAYEQYF. The CDR3 DNA sequence: TGTGCCAGCAGCCAAGATACGGGGGCAATGGCCTACGAGCAGTACTTC.

The chain carries TRBV15 and TRBJ1-1; D not certain. There are 17 residues in the CDR3. Trimming took off 3 bases at V and 4 bases at J, with 21 bases between the two ends. The germline V gene encodes CDR1 LNHNV and CDR2 YYDKDF (reference sequence). DNA for the CDR3: TGTGCCACCAGCAGCCCTATTCGCCTCGAGAAGGTCACTGAAGCTTTCTTT. Protein sequence: CATSSPIRLEKVTEAFF.

CDR3 sequence reads: CASGPGQAMDTIYF. CDR3 sequence (DNA): TGTGCCAGCGGCCCGGGACAGGCCATGGACACCATATATTTT. The genes are TRBV11-1 and TRBJ1-3; the match to TRBD1 covers 8 bases. CDR1 and CDR2 from the germline V gene are SGHAT and FQDESV (reference sequence). The CDR3 has 14 amino acids. J gave up 8 bases and V 8 bases, and 11 bases lay outside the gene matches.

This clonotype appeared many times. The rearrangement uses TRBV2 and TRBJ2-1; the match to TRBD2 covers 9 bases. CDR3 size: 16 residues. Germline V gene lookup returns CDR1 SNHLY and CDR2 FYNNEI. V dropped 6 bases and J dropped 7; count of bases not matched to a gene: 13. Here the CDR3 DNA reads TGTGCCAGCAGAGAATCGGCGGGAGGGCCGCAAAATGAGCAGTTCTTC. Protein product: CASRESAGGPQNEQFF.

There are many counts of this clonotype. This rearrangement joins TRBV20-1 to TRBJ2-3; D is unclear. Germline values: CDR1 DFQATT, CDR2 SNEGSKA (reference sequence). Trimming took 3 bases from V and 2 from J, leaving 9 bases between them. The CDR3 is made up of 13 amino acids. This chain's CDR3 is CSASRWTTDTQYF. The DNA of the CDR3 is TGCAGTGCTAGTAGGTGGACCACAGATACGCAGTATTTT.

This clonotype was seen repeatedly, ten times or more. This sequence joins TRBV27 and TRBJ2-5; no definite D call. CDR3 length: 14 amino acids. V was clipped by 2 bases and J by 2 bases, with 9 bases between them. CDR1 is MNHEY and CDR2 is SMNVEV in the germline V gene (reference sequence). CDR3 region: CASSLVRNQETQYF. Here the CDR3 DNA reads TGTGCCAGCAGTTTAGTACGGAATCAAGAGACCCAGTACTTC.

This clonotype was seen only a few times. The V call is TRBV20-1, the J call TRBJ2-7; TRBD2 aligns across 14 bases. Germline V gene sequence: CDR1 DFQATT, CDR2 SNEGSKA (reference sequence). The trim removed 6 bases at V and 7 bases at J, leaving 5 bases unmatched. The CDR3 spans 13 residues. CDR3 amino acids: CSAGTSGRGEQYF. CDR3 coding DNA: TGCAGTGCCGGGACTAGCGGGAGAGGGGAGCAGTACTTC.

This clonotype was detected many times. V and J are TRBV6-4 and TRBJ2-7; 7 bases line up with TRBD1. Germline CDR1 MRHNA, CDR2 SNTAGT. CDR3 length: 17 amino acids. The trim removed 6 bases at V and 2 bases at J, leaving 16 bases unmatched. This chain's CDR3 is CASSSKGALVRPYEQYF. The CDR3 DNA follows: TGTGCCAGCAGCTCAAAGGGGGCACTCGTGCGCCCCTACGAGCAGTACTTC.

This clonotype appeared a few times. This is likely a read error, given that the CDR3 carries no conserved phenylalanine or tryptophan at its end. V gene TRBV2 combines with J gene TRBJ1-1, with D possibly matching TRBD1 (5 bases). The V gene lost 6 bases and the J gene lost 0 bases, with 11 bases spanning the gap. The CDR3 runs to 14 residues. Per germline, CDR1 SNHLY and CDR2 FYNNEI. The CDR3 loop is CASRRDRMNTEAFL. The CDR3 bases are TGTGCCAGCAGGCGGGACCGGATGAACACTGAAGCTTTCCTT.

A few counts support this clonotype. The chain joins TRBV10-3 to TRBJ2-5; D is unclear. Looked up from germline, CDR1 is ENHRY and CDR2 is SYGVKD. V was shortened by 0 bases and J by 2 bases, with 7 bases between the two germline ends. This CDR3 is built from 14 residues. Written as DNA, the CDR3 is TGTGCCATCAGTGAGTCGGCAGCTCAAGAGACCCAGTACTTC. It codes for CAISESAAQETQYF.

Concerning this clonotype itself: The CDR3 end shows no conserved phenylalanine or tryptophan, and so a read error is likely. This sequence joins TRBV12-3 or TRBV12-4 and TRBJ2-1; D might be TRBD2 (7 bases). The closer fit of TRBJ2-5 to the DNA end suggests the J call may be wrong. The CDR3 totals 14 residues. The CDR3 loop is CASSFRGGPETQYL. CDR3 nucleotides: TGTGCCAGCAGTTTCAGGGGAGGGCCGGAGACCCAGTACCTC.

Concerning this clonotype itself: A much larger clone lies a single base off, so this may be a read error. The rearrangement links TRBV5-1 to TRBJ2-1; 9 nucleotides line up with TRBD2. This CDR3 comprises 15 residues. Germline values: CDR1 SGHRS, CDR2 YFSETQ. CDR3 nucleotides: TGCGCCAGCAGCGCTAGCGGGGACTCCTACAATGAGCAGTCCTTC. It yields the protein CASSASGDSYNEQSF.